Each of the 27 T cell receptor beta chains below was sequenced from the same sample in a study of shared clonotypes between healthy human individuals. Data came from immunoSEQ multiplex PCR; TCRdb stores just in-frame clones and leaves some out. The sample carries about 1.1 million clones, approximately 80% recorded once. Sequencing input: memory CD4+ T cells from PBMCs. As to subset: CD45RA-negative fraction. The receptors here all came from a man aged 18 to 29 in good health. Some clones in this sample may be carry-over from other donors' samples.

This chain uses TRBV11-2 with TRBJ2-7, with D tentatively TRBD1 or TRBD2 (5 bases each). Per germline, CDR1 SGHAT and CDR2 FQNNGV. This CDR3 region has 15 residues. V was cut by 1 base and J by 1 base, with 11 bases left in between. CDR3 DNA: TGTGCCAGCAGCTTAGTAACGGGGCTTTCCTACGAGCAGTACTTC. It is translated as CASSLVTGLSYEQYF.

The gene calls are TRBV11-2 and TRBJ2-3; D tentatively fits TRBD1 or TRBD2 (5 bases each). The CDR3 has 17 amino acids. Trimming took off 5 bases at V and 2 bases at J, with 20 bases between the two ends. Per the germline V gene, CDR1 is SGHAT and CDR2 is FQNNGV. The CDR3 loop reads CASSGRARDGYTDTQYF. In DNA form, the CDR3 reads TGTGCCAGCAGCGGGCGGGCCCGGGACGGCTACACAGATACGCAGTATTTT.

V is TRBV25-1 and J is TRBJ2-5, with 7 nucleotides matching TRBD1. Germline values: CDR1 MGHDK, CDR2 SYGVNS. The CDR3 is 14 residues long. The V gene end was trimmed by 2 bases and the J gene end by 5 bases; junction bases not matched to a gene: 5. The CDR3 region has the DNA TGTGCCAGCAGTGAAGTAGGGGGCCGGGAGACCCAGTACTTC. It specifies CASSEVGGRETQYF.

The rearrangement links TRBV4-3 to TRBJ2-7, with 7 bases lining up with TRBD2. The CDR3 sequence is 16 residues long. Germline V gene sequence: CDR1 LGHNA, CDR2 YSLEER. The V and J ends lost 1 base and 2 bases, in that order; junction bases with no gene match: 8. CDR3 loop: CASSQVSAGDTYEQYF. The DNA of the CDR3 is TGCGCCAGCAGCCAAGTATCGGCGGGGGATACCTACGAGCAGTACTTC.

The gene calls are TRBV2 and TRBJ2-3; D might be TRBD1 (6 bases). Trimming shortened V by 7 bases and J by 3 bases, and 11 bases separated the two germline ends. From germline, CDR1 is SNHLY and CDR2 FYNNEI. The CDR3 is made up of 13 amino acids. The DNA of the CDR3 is TGTGCCAGCACCCGGACAGAAACAGATACGCAGTATTTT. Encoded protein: CASTRTETDTQYF. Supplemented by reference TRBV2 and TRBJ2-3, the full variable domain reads EPEVTQTPSHQVTQMGQEVILRCVPISNHLYFYWYRQILGQKVEFLVSFYNNEISEKSEIFDDQFSVERPDGSNFTLKIRSTKLEDSAMYFCASTRTETDTQYFGPGTRLTVL.

CDR3 residues: CASSPRAGAGYTF. As DNA, the CDR3 is TGTGCCAGCAGCCCTCGGGCGGGCGCTGGCTACACCTTC. The V gene is TRBV5-4, the J gene TRBJ1-2; D unresolved. The CDR3 loop spans 13 amino acids. Germline assignment: CDR1 SGHNT and CDR2 YYREEE (reference sequence). Trimming shortened V by 4 bases and J by 7 bases, and 14 bases separated the two germline ends.

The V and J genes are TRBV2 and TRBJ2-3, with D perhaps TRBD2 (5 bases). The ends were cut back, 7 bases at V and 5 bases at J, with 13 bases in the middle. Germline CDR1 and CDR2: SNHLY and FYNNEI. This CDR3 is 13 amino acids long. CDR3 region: CASIINRGDTQYF. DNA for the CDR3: TGTGCCAGCATAATCAACCGGGGAGATACGCAGTATTTT.

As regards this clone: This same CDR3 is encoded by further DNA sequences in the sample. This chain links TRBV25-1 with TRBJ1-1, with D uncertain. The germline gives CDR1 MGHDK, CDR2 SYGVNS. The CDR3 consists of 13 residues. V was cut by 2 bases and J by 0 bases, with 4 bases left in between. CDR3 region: CASSERVNTEAFF. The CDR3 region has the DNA TGTGCCAGCAGTGAAAGGGTGAACACTGAAGCTTTCTTT.

The CDR3 is CASSLGSDEQYF. The CDR3 DNA reads as TGCGCCAGCAGCCTCGGGAGCGACGAGCAGTACTTC. The chain combines TRBV5-1 with TRBJ2-7, with D possibly matching TRBD2 (6 bases). Germline V lookup: CDR1 SGHRS, CDR2 YFSETQ. The CDR3 consists of 12 residues. V was pared by 4 bases and J by 5 bases, with 10 bases between.

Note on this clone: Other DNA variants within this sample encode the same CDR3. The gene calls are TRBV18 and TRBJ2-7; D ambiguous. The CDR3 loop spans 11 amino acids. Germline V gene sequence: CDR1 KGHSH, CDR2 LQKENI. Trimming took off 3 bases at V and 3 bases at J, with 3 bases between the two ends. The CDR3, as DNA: TGTGCCAGCTCACCCGACTACGAGCAGTACTTC. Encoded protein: CASSPDYEQYF.

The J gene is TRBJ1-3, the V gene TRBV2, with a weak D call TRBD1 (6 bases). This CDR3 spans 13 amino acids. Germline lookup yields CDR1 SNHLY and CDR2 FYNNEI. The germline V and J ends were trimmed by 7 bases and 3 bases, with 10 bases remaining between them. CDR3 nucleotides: TGTGCCAGCATGGGGGGCCTTGGAAACACCATATATTTT. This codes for CASMGGLGNTIYF.

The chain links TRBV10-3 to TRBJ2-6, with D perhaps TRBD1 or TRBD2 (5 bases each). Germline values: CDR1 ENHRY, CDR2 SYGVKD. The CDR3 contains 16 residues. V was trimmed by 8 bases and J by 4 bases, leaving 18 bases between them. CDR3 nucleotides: TGTGCCATCGGGACCGACAGAGGGGCAGGGGCCAACGTCCTGACTTTC. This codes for CAIGTDRGAGANVLTF.

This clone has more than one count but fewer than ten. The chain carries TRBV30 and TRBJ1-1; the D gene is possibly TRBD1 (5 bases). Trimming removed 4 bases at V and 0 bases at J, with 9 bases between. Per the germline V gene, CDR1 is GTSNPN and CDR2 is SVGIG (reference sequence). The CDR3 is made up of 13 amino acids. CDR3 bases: TGTGCCTGGACTTGGGGGGTGAACACTGAAGCTTTCTTT. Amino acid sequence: CAWTWGVNTEAFF.

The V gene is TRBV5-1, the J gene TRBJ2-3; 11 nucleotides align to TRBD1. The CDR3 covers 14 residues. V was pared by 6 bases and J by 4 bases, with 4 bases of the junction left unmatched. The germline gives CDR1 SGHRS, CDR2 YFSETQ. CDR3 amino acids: CASTGQGGSDTQYF. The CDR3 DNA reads TGCGCCAGCACGGGACAGGGGGGCTCAGATACGCAGTATTTT.

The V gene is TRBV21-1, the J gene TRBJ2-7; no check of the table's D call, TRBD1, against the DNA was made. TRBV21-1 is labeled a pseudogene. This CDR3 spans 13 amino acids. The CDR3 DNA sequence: TGTGCCAGCAGGGGCAGAGTCGACTACGAGCAGTACTTC. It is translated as CASRGRVDYEQYF.

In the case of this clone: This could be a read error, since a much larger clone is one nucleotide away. The CDR3 region has the DNA TGTACCAGCAGCTTGAAAGGGCACACCGGGGAGCTGTTTTTT. Translation gives CTSSLKGHTGELFF. J is TRBJ2-2 and V is TRBV5-4; D unclear. The CDR3 is 14 amino acids. Germline V CDR1 and CDR2: SGHNT, YYREEE (reference sequence).

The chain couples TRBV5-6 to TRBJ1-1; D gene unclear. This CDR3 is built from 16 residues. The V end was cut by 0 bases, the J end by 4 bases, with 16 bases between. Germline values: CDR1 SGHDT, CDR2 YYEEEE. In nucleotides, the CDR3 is TGTGCCAGCAGCTTGGGTACGGCGGGGTCCGGCACTGAAGCTTTCTTT. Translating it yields CASSLGTAGSGTEAFF. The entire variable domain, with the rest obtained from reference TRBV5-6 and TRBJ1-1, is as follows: DAGVTQSPTHLIKTRGQQVTLRCSPKSGHDTVSWYQQALGQGPQFIFQYYEEEERQRGNFPDRFSGHQFPNYSSELNVNALLLGDSALYLCASSLGTAGSGTEAFFGQGTRLTVV.

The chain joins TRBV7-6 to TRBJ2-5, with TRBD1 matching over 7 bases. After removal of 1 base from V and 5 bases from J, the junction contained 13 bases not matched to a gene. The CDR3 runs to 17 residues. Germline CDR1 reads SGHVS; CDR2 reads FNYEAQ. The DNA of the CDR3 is TGTGCCAGCAGCTTAGTCCCGACAGGGTTGGGGCAGGAGACCCAGTACTTC. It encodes CASSLVPTGLGQETQYF.

CDR3 DNA: TGTGCCAGCAGCAGATCTAGCGGGAGCGAGGAGCTGTTTTTT. The encoded protein is CASSRSSGSEELFF. The chain uses TRBV5-4 and TRBJ2-2; 10 nucleotides line up with TRBD2. The V gene end was trimmed by 4 bases and the J gene end by 10 bases; junction bases not matched to a gene: 7. The CDR3 runs to 14 residues. CDR1 is SGHNT, CDR2 YYREEE, per germline (reference sequence). The full variable domain, rest sourced from reference TRBV5-4 and TRBJ2-2, is ETGVTQSPTHLIKTRGQQVTLRCSSQSGHNTVSWYQQALGQGPQFIFQYYREEENGRGNFPPRFSGLQFPNYSSELNVNALELDDSALYLCASSRSSGSEELFFGEGSRLTVL.

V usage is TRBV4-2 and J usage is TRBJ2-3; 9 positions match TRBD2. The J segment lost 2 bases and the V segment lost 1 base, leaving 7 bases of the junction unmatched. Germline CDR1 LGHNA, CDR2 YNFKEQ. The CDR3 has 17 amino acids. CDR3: CASSQVVASGNTDTQYF. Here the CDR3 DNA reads TGTGCCAGCAGCCAAGTGGTGGCTAGCGGGAACACAGATACGCAGTATTTT.

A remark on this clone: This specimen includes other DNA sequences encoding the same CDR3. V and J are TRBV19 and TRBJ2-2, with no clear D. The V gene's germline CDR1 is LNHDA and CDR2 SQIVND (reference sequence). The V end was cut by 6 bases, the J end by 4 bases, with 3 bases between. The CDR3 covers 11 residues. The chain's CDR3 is CASRGTGELFF. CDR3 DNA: TGTGCCAGTAGGGGCACCGGGGAGCTGTTTTTT.

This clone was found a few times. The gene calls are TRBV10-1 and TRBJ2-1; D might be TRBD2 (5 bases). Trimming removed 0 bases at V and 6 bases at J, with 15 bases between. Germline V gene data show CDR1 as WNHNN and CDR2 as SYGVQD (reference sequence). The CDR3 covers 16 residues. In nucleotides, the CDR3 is TGCGCCAGCAGTGAGTCGGCTAGCCAAGAGAGCAATGAGCAGTTCTTC. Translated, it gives CASSESASQESNEQFF.

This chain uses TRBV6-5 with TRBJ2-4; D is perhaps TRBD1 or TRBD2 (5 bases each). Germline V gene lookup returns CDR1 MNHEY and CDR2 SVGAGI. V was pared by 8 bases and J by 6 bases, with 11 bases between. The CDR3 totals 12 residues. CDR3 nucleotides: TGTGCCAGCGGCCTTGGGGGAAACATTCAGTACTTC. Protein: CASGLGGNIQYF.

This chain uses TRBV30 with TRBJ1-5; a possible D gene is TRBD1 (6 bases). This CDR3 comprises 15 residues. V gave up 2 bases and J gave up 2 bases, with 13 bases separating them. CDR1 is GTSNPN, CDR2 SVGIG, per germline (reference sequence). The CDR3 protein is CAWSIGGYGNQPQHF. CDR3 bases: TGTGCCTGGAGTATAGGGGGTTATGGCAATCAGCCCCAGCATTTT.

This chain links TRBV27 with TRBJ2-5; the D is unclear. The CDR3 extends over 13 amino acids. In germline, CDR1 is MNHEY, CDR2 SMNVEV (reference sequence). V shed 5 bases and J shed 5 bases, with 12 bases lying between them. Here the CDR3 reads CASSARPRETQYF. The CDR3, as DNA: TGTGCCAGCAGTGCGCGCCCGCGGGAGACCCAGTACTTC.

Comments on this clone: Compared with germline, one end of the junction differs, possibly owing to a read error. The CDR3 spells CASSSRTGNTF. For the CDR3, the DNA is TGTGCCAGCAGTAGCCGGACAGGGAATACCTTC. The V and J genes are TRBV2 and TRBJ2-7, with TRBD1 matching over 8 bases. Germline V CDR1 and CDR2: SNHLY, FYNNEI. This CDR3 comprises 11 residues.

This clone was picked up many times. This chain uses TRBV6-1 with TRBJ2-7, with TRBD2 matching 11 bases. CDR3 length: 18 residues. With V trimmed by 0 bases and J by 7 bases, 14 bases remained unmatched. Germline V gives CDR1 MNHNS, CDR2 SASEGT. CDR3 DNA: TGTGCCAGCAGTGAAGCGCCTACTAGCGGGGGTTCGAGGGGAGAGCAGTACTTC. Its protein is CASSEAPTSGGSRGEQYF.